This record concerns one TCR beta chain sequence. Its matching antigen is unknown. The sample belongs to a study of regulatory T cells in long-lasting Graves disease. Study results and caveats: The number of shared public clonotypes was higher in persistent patients (fewer than 3,000) than new patients (around 890). Not thyroid tissue but only peripheral blood was studied.

The time point is: newly diagnosed GD, antithyroid drugs for less than 3 months. Isolated PBMC RNA provided the starting material for the TCR library. Researchers made TCR beta libraries by using iRepertoire HTBI primers and running Arm-PCR on CDR3 regions. From the multiplex PCR reads, TCRdb called clonotypes with MiXCR, one entry per CDR3 protein. The data show 400,000 to 650,000 distinct CDR3 sequences, 15% to 20% seen once. V gave up 0 bases and J gave up 0 bases; unmatched junction bases: 1. CDR1 is SGHRS, CDR2 YFSETQ, per germline. The CDR3 consists of 17 residues. In addition, the sample was reused for a study of T cells in Graves' hyperthyroidism and ophthalmopathy. That publication notes: Carried out on the TCR CDR3, a first-round RT-PCR used the HTBI primer set.

The gene calls are TRBV5-1 and TRBJ2-2; 11 bases are shared with TRBD2. The sequencing here drew on peripheral blood mononuclear cells (PBMCs), taken at new diagnosis, from a patient treated with antithyroid drugs. The clonotype comes from a woman aged 40 to 65 with Graves disease. Written as DNA, the CDR3 is TGCGCCAGCAGCTTGGCTAGCGGGGGGACGAACACCGGGGAGCTGTTTTTT. Protein sequence: CASSLASGGTNTGELFF.